The rows below give T cell receptor beta chains drawn from one sample of a study of blood T cells in healthy people across ages. TCRdb re-derived calls from the 5' RACE reads in MiXCR, one entry per CDR3 protein. The sample includes 1.2 million to 1.5 million distinct CDR3 sequences, about 40% of them seen just once. The sequencing sample was made of blood. Receptor source: a woman aged 18-29 years in good health. The CDR3 runs from the conserved cysteine through the conserved F or W. The D gene is left open where the match is weak. Clone size is given for some rows only: seen once, a few or many times, or a class if the clone is expanded.

DNA | CDR3 | V | D | J | size
TGTGCCAGCAGTCGACCGCCCGACAGGGACGATACGCAGTATTTT | CASSRPPDRDDTQYF | TRBV6-1 | TRBD1 | TRBJ2-3 | few
TGTGCCAGCAGCGTATCACCCCTCCGGGAGAAGACCTACGAGCAGTACTTC | CASSVSPLREKTYEQYF | TRBV9 | - | TRBJ2-7 | few
TGTGCCAGCAGTATCCTAGCGGACCCGAACACCGGGGAGCTGTTTTTT | CASSILADPNTGELFF | TRBV28 | TRBD2 | TRBJ2-2 | -
TGCAGCGCTGGCAGCAGGGTGGGCAACGAGCAGTACTTC | CSAGSRVGNEQYF | TRBV29-1 | - | TRBJ2-7 | few
TGCGCCAGCAGCTCGGGACTAGCGGGAGCGTCTCAAGAGACCCAGTACTTC | CASSSGLAGASQETQYF | TRBV5-1 | TRBD2 | TRBJ2-5 | -
TGCAGTGCTAGAGACGCCGGGACAGTCTACGAGCAGTACTTC | CSARDAGTVYEQYF | TRBV20-1 | TRBD1 | TRBJ2-7 | -
TGTGCCAGCAGTGCAGAGGGGAATAGCAATCAGCCCCAGCATTTT | CASSAEGNSNQPQHF | TRBV7-9 | - | TRBJ1-5 | few
TGCAGCGTGCCCGGGGGGGTTGGTGGTGGCTACACCTTC | CSVPGGVGGGYTF | TRBV29-1 | - | TRBJ1-2 | -
TGCAGTGCACGACGGGGCCTCTATGGCTACACCTTC | CSARRGLYGYTF | TRBV20-1 | - | TRBJ1-2 | few
TGTGCCAGCAGCCGCGGGGGAACCTACGACGAGCAGTACTTC | CASSRGGTYDEQYF | TRBV6-6 | TRBD2 | TRBJ2-7 | few
TGTGCCAGCAGCCCGCCAACCAGGACAGGGCGAACGGGTAATTCACCCCTCCACTTT | CASSPPTRTGRTGNSPLHF | TRBV3-1 | TRBD1 | TRBJ1-6 | -
TGTGCCAGCAGCGGGGCGGGCCTAGCGGACGTCAATGAGCAGTTCTTC | CASSGAGLADVNEQFF | TRBV9 | TRBD2 | TRBJ2-1 | few
TGCAGTGCTAGGGATAGTCTATCCTACAATGAGCAGTTCTTC | CSARDSLSYNEQFF | TRBV20-1 | - | TRBJ2-1 | few
TGTGCCAGCAGCGTGTCTATCGGCACTGAAGCTTTCTTT | CASSVSIGTEAFF | TRBV7-9 | - | TRBJ1-1 | -
TGCAGTGCTCTGGGACTAGCGGGAGGTCTTCCCTACAATGAGCAGTTCTTC | CSALGLAGGLPYNEQFF | TRBV20-1 | TRBD2 | TRBJ2-1 | few
TGTGCCAGCAGCTTGGGAGAAATGGACACTGAAGCTTTCTTT | CASSLGEMDTEAFF | TRBV5-6 | - | TRBJ1-1 | few
TGTGCCAGCAGCCAAGAAGTCGGTCTCTCCTACAATGAGCAGTTCTTC | CASSQEVGLSYNEQFF | TRBV4-2 | - | TRBJ2-1 | few
TGTGCCAGCAGCCACTCGACTAGCGGGGGCACAGATACGCAGTATTTT | CASSHSTSGGTDTQYF | TRBV3-1 | TRBD2 | TRBJ2-3 | -
TGCAGCGTTGAAGGTTGGGGAGCCTACAATGAGCAGTACTTC | CSVEGWGAYNEQYF | TRBV29-1 | - | TRBJ2-7 | -
TGCAGTGCTAGTTCGCAGGGGGGCGTCGAGCAGTACTTC | CSASSQGGVEQYF | TRBV20-1 | - | TRBJ2-7 | -
TGTGCCAGCAGCTTAGGGGACAGCTTCTCTGGAAACACCATATATTTT | CASSLGDSFSGNTIYF | TRBV7-6 | TRBD1 | TRBJ1-3 | -
TGTGCCATCACCTTCGGGACTAGCGGGGGAGAGACCCAGTACTTC | CAITFGTSGGETQYF | TRBV10-3 | TRBD2 | TRBJ2-5 | -
TGTGCCAGCAGTCCAGGGAGAGACTACGAGCAGTACTTC | CASSPGRDYEQYF | TRBV6-5 | - | TRBJ2-7 | many
TGTGCCAGCAGCTTACGGGGGGGACCACAGTTCTTC | CASSLRGGPQFF | TRBV7-3 | TRBD2 | TRBJ2-1 | -